A single sample is the source of the 15 T cell receptor beta chains below, sequenced in a study of T cells in Graves' hyperthyroidism and ophthalmopathy (dated by TCRdb to the late 2010s). Receptors were amplified or captured by multiplex PCR. The instrument given in TCRdb is Illumina HiSeq 2000. The TCR beta CDR3 regions were amplified from RNA transcripts. A first-round RT-PCR of the TCR CDR3 used the HTBI primer set with the Qiagen OneStep RT-PCR kit. TCRdb reprocessing: public reads trimmed at Q25 with fastp, clones called with MiXCR, in-frame beta chains kept. Every CDR3 protein is listed once, alongside the most common genes and DNA of its rows. This sample comprises hundreds of thousands of distinct CDR3 sequences, roughly 19% of them detected only once. Of the sample, about 4% is held by the ten largest clones. Sequenced sample: blood. These receptors were taken from a woman aged 18-30 years with Graves' hyperthyroidism.

Points on this clonotype: Germline is not matched at one junction end, which may reflect a read error. This sequence joins TRBV20-1 and TRBJ1-1; the match to TRBD1 covers 10 bases. Germline V gives CDR1 DFQATT, CDR2 SNEGSKA (reference sequence). The CDR3 length is 15 residues. The CDR3 DNA reads as TGCAGTTCCGGGACAGGGGTTTTTCTGAACACTGAAGTTTTCTTT. Translated, it gives CSSGTGVFLNTEVFF.

This clonotype was observed many times. The V gene is TRBV6-1, the J gene TRBJ2-5; 10 bases fit TRBD2. This CDR3 is built from 16 residues. V lost 6 bases and J lost 5; bases outside the gene matches: 12. Germline CDR1 and CDR2: MNHNS and SASEGT. The CDR3 coding sequence is TGTGCCAGCAGCCCGTCTCTAGCGGGGGCGGGTGAGACCCAGTACTTC. Its translation is CASSPSLAGAGETQYF.

This clonotype was counted at least ten times. The chain links TRBV19 to TRBJ1-2; D remains ambiguous. The CDR3 totals 10 residues. Germline V gives CDR1 LNHDA, CDR2 SQIVND (reference sequence). Trimming shortened V by 6 bases and J by 6 bases, and 5 bases separated the two germline ends. CDR3: CASRANGYTF. The CDR3 bases are TGTGCCAGTAGGGCGAATGGCTACACCTTC.

This clonotype was seen at least ten times. This chain joins TRBV6-1 and TRBJ1-2; D unresolved. Germline assignment: CDR1 MNHNS and CDR2 SASEGT. Trimming shortened V by 3 bases and J by 1 base, and 9 bases separated the two germline ends. CDR3 size: 14 residues. This chain's CDR3 is CASSEPGNNYGYTF. DNA for the CDR3: TGTGCCAGCAGTGAGCCGGGCAATAACTATGGCTACACCTTC.

This clonotype was detected only a few times. The chain carries TRBV3-1 and TRBJ2-4; D gene ambiguous. V shed 4 bases and J shed 0 bases, with 7 bases lying between them. The germline gives CDR1 LGHDT, CDR2 YNNKEL (reference sequence). This CDR3 region has 14 residues. The DNA for the CDR3 is TGTGCCAGCAGCCCCTATACAGCCAAAAACATTCAGTACTTC. As protein: CASSPYTAKNIQYF.

The table lists this clonotype with a few counts. One end of the junction varies from germline; a read error may be responsible. V and J are TRBV6-4 and TRBJ2-4; D gene uncertain. The CDR3 covers 14 residues. CDR1 is MRHNA and CDR2 is SNTAGT in the germline V gene. The CDR3 nucleotides read TGTGCCAGCAGTGAACTCATAGCCAAAAACATTAAGTACTTC. This codes for CASSELIAKNIKYF.

At least ten counts were recorded for this clonotype. The germline gene is not matched at one end of the junction; a read error may be the cause. V and J are TRBV7-8 and TRBJ1-1; D possibly corresponds to TRBD1 (6 bases). The V gene's germline CDR1 is SGHVS and CDR2 FQNEAQ. This CDR3 is built from 15 residues. The DNA for the CDR3 is TGTGCCAGCAGCCGACTGACAGGTCGGAACTCTGAAGCTTTCTTT. Residues: CASSRLTGRNSEAFF. Full variable domain (missing parts from reference TRBV7-8 and TRBJ1-1): GAGVSQSPRYKVAKRGQDVALRCDPISGHVSLFWYQQALGQGPEFLTYFQNEAQLDKSGLPSDRFFAERPEGSVSTLKIQRTQQEDSAVYLCASSRLTGRNSEAFFGQGTRLTVV.

The chain uses TRBV6-5 and TRBJ1-1, with D perhaps TRBD1 (5 bases). The V gene's germline CDR1 is MNHEY and CDR2 SVGAGI. The CDR3 length is 16 residues. V was trimmed by 2 bases and J by 1 base, leaving 14 bases between them. CDR3 protein: CASSYLKRQPNTEAFF. The DNA of the CDR3 is TGTGCCAGCAGTTACCTCAAGAGACAGCCGAACACTGAAGCTTTCTTT.

The V and J genes are TRBV6-2 or TRBV6-3 and TRBJ2-2; D ambiguous. CDR1 is MNHEY, CDR2 SVGEGT, per germline. This CDR3 spans 15 amino acids. With 6 bases removed from V and 0 bases from J, the gap between germline ends came to 11 bases. The CDR3 DNA is TGTGCCAGCAGCGCCCATCTCCCGAACACCGGGGAGCTGTTTTTT. This sequence encodes CASSAHLPNTGELFF.

This clonotype was detected many times. The chain carries TRBV28 and TRBJ1-1; D unclear. V was clipped by 7 bases and J by 3 bases, with 9 bases between them. Germline CDR1 MDHEN, CDR2 SYDVKM. This CDR3 comprises 12 residues. The CDR3 sequence: CASNGRHTEAFF. CDR3 DNA sequence: TGTGCCAGCAACGGGAGGCACACTGAAGCTTTCTTT.

This clonotype was picked up many times. The chain couples TRBV29-1 to TRBJ1-3, with 9 bases lining up with TRBD1. V was pared by 0 bases and J by 4 bases, with 7 bases of the junction left unmatched. CDR3 size: 16 residues. Germline assignment: CDR1 SQVTM and CDR2 ANQGSEA. The CDR3 sequence: CSVEDWDRDYGNTIYF. Here the CDR3 DNA reads TGCAGCGTTGAAGATTGGGACAGGGATTACGGAAACACCATATATTTT.

This clonotype was counted many times. Here the CDR3 DNA reads TGTGCCAGCAGGGCCGCCTTTGGACAGGGACCGAATGAAGCTTTCTTT. Translation gives CASRAAFGQGPNEAFF. The genes are TRBV3-1 and TRBJ1-1, with 8 bases that match TRBD1. Losses at the gene ends were 6 bases for V and 7 bases for J; bases not matched to a gene: 16. The CDR3 runs 16 residues. Germline V gene sequence: CDR1 LGHDT, CDR2 YNNKEL (reference sequence).

The gene calls are TRBV12-3 or TRBV12-4 and TRBJ1-5; D uncertain. The CDR3 has 15 amino acids. Between the trimmed V and J ends, which lost 6 bases and 6 bases, there was a span of 18 bases. The CDR3 sequence is CASRSTDTVRQPQHF. As DNA, the CDR3 is TGTGCCAGCAGATCCACAGACACAGTACGTCAGCCCCAGCATTTT.

Ten or more counts support this clonotype. The gene calls are TRBV20-1 and TRBJ1-2; 7 bases line up with TRBD1. V was pared by 3 bases and J by 4 bases, with 5 bases of the junction left unmatched. The CDR3 is 13 residues long. Per the germline V gene, CDR1 is DFQATT and CDR2 is SNEGSKA (reference sequence). The CDR3 DNA sequence: TGCAGTGCTAGTGGGGACAGAATCTATGGCTACACCTTC. Protein sequence: CSASGDRIYGYTF.

The chain recombines TRBV6-1 with TRBJ2-7; 7 nucleotides align to TRBD2. V shed 8 bases and J 5 bases; nucleotides not matched to a gene: 9. CDR3 length equals 13 residues. The germline gives CDR1 MNHNS, CDR2 SASEGT. The chain's CDR3 is CASSTTSLNEQYF. As DNA, the CDR3 is TGTGCCAGCTCGACGACTAGCTTGAACGAGCAGTACTTC.